One sample yielded the 13 T cell receptor beta chains listed below, sequenced in a study of OX40 agonist ivuxolimab in advanced cancers. Generated by immunoSEQ multiplex PCR, the TCRdb table keeps only in-frame clones and is missing some. This table holds over 90,000 clones, 80% to 90% found once. Sequencing was performed on CD4+ or CD8+ T cells sorted from blood, taken in a trial of the OX40 agonist ivuxolimab. The source is an adult with an advanced solid tumor such as melanoma, head and neck, liver or kidney cancer.

The chain employs TRBV29-1 and TRBJ2-3; D is uncertain. The CDR3 covers 12 residues. Germline CDR1 reads SQVTM; CDR2 reads ANQGSEA. Trimming removed 3 bases at V and 6 bases at J, with 10 bases between. Here the CDR3 DNA reads TGCAGCGTTGACCCATTAGGGGATACGCAGTATTTT. Its translation is CSVDPLGDTQYF.

The count of this clone is one. V gene TRBV6-5 combines with J gene TRBJ1-2; D is possibly TRBD1 (6 bases). V lost 2 bases, J lost 0 bases, and 7 bases lay in between. The CDR3 sequence is 14 residues long. Germline loops: CDR1 MNHEY, CDR2 SVGAGI. CDR3 loop: CASSYGQPNYGYTF. DNA of the CDR3: TGTGCCAGCAGTTACGGACAGCCTAACTATGGCTACACCTTC.

V gene TRBV2 combines with J gene TRBJ1-2; 7 bases are a match to TRBD1. V gave up 4 bases and J gave up 6 bases; unmatched junction bases: 8. CDR1 SNHLY and CDR2 FYNNEI come from the germline V gene. The CDR3 loop spans 14 amino acids. The CDR3 DNA sequence: TGTGCCAGCAGTGCTATGACAGGGTGGGATGGCTACACCTTC. It is translated as CASSAMTGWDGYTF.

The genes are TRBV6-1 and TRBJ2-3; no firm D call. Germline V gene lookup returns CDR1 MNHNS and CDR2 SASEGT. CDR3 length: 15 residues. The ends were cut back, 7 bases at V and 1 base at J, with 15 bases in the middle. CDR3: CASKPDPVRTDTQYF. The CDR3 bases are TGTGCCAGCAAGCCTGATCCGGTACGCACAGATACGCAGTATTTT.

The V call is TRBV6-4, the J call TRBJ1-1, with TRBD1 as a possible D gene (5 bases). Trimming took 0 bases from V and 0 from J, leaving 23 bases between them. This CDR3 comprises 20 residues. In germline, CDR1 is MRHNA, CDR2 SNTAGT. For the CDR3, the DNA is TGTGCCAGCAGTGACTCCCTATGGAGGACCGGGGCATCAATGAACACTGAAGCTTTCTTT. It specifies CASSDSLWRTGASMNTEAFF.

This chain connects TRBV7-9 to TRBJ2-7; no reliable D call. The V end lost 1 base, the J end lost 1 base, and 11 bases lay between the germline ends. The CDR3 runs 15 residues. The germline gives CDR1 SEHNR, CDR2 FQNEAQ (reference sequence). The CDR3 sequence: CASSLVGKSSYEQYF. Written as DNA, the CDR3 is TGTGCCAGCAGCTTAGTGGGCAAATCGTCCTACGAGCAGTACTTC.

The J gene is TRBJ1-1, the V gene TRBV10-1; possibly TRBD1 for D (5 bases). The CDR3 loop spans 15 amino acids. Trimming removed 0 bases from V and 2 bases from J, with 10 bases in between. Per germline, CDR1 WNHNN and CDR2 SYGVQD (reference sequence). The CDR3: CASSESRRGNTEAFF. The CDR3 bases are TGCGCCAGCAGTGAGTCGAGGAGGGGAAACACTGAAGCTTTCTTT.

This clone was detected only a few times. The rearrangement uses TRBV19 and TRBJ1-2, with D maybe TRBD1 (5 bases). Trimming left V 9 bases short and J 8 bases short, with 22 bases between. CDR1 is LNHDA and CDR2 is SQIVND in the germline V gene (reference sequence). The CDR3 spans 14 residues. The CDR3 sequence is CASSGLGGASGYTF. CDR3 bases: TGTGCCAGCAGTGGGCTGGGCGGGGCTAGCGGCTACACCTTC.

The CDR3 bases are TGTGCCAGCAGCTTATTCAGGGAGGACACTGAAGCTTTCTTT. It codes for CASSLFREDTEAFF. This chain joins TRBV7-9 and TRBJ1-1, with a possible D match to TRBD1 (5 bases). CDR1 and CDR2 (germline): SEHNR, FQNEAQ (reference sequence). CDR3 length: 14 amino acids. Trimming cost V 2 bases and J 3 bases, with 10 bases left between them.

This clone was seen a handful of times. The J gene is TRBJ1-2, the V gene TRBV6-5; D is undetermined. The germline gives CDR1 MNHEY, CDR2 SVGAGI. The CDR3 runs to 14 residues. V lost 0 bases, J lost 4 bases, and 9 bases lay in between. The CDR3 bases are TGTGCCAGCAGTTACTCGTACCAAAGCTATGGCTACACCTTC. Its protein is CASSYSYQSYGYTF.

J is TRBJ1-1 and V is TRBV29-1, with 7 positions matching TRBD1. V dropped 4 bases and J dropped 0; count of bases not matched to a gene: 5. The germline V gene encodes CDR1 SQVTM and CDR2 ANQGSEA. There are 14 residues in the CDR3. The CDR3 is CSVGGQLLNTEAFF. CDR3 sequence (DNA): TGCAGCGTTGGGGGACAGCTCCTGAACACTGAAGCTTTCTTT.

The J gene is TRBJ1-2, the V gene TRBV7-9; 10 nucleotides match TRBD1. There are 14 residues in the CDR3. V shed 4 bases and J 6 bases; nucleotides not matched to a gene: 5. The germline V gene has CDR1 SEHNR and CDR2 FQNEAQ (reference sequence). This chain's CDR3 is CASSSGGQGDGYTF. The CDR3 coding sequence is TGTGCCAGCAGCTCCGGCGGACAGGGGGATGGCTACACCTTC.

This clone was observed a handful of times. The chain uses TRBV5-1 and TRBJ2-5; tentatively, D is TRBD1 or TRBD2 (6 bases each). The CDR3 runs to 15 residues. Trimming shortened V by 1 base and J by 1 base, and 11 bases separated the two germline ends. Germline lookup yields CDR1 SGHRS and CDR2 YFSETQ. As DNA, the CDR3 is TGCGCCAGCAGCTTGCCAACGGGGGCCCAAGAGACCCAGTACTTC. It encodes CASSLPTGAQETQYF.